Following are 30 T cell receptor beta chains from one sample sequenced in a study of blood T cell repertoires in COVID-19. Here immunoSEQ multiplex PCR was the method, and the copy in TCRdb shows in-frame clones only, minus some. The table includes about 130,000 clones, approximately 85% detected once. Sequenced material: peripheral blood. The receptors derive from a woman of 80 years or more with COVID-19, enrolled during active disease.

The table lists this clone with a few counts. The genes are TRBV28 and TRBJ1-1, with 8 bases lining up with TRBD1. V was clipped by 6 bases and J by 7 bases; unmatched bases: 4. This CDR3 contains 12 residues. The germline CDR1 and CDR2 sequences are MDHEN and SYDVKM. The CDR3 loop is CASSLGTGEAFF. The CDR3 DNA follows: TGTGCCAGCAGCCTCGGGACAGGTGAAGCTTTCTTT.

The rearrangement uses TRBV7-3 and TRBJ2-1; 10 bases are a match to TRBD2. The CDR3 sequence is 17 residues long. CDR1 and CDR2 (germline): SGHTA, FQGTGA. The V gene end was trimmed by 5 bases and the J gene end by 9 bases; junction bases not matched to a gene: 16. The CDR3 DNA reads TGTGCCAGCAGCCAACACCTAGCGGGAGAAGGGGACAGTGAGCAGTTCTTC. This codes for CASSQHLAGEGDSEQFF.

The rearrangement links TRBV7-6 to TRBJ2-3; TRBD2 matches at 10 bases. Germline values: CDR1 SGHVS, CDR2 FNYEAQ. J gave up 2 bases and V 4 bases, and 9 bases lay outside the gene matches. This CDR3 comprises 17 residues. For the CDR3, the DNA is TGTGCCAGCAGCTCATACAGCGGGAGGGAAATCACAGATACGCAGTATTTT. Translated: CASSSYSGREITDTQYF.

This chain uses TRBV7-8 with TRBJ1-5; D is ambiguous. From germline, CDR1 is SGHVS and CDR2 FQNEAQ. CDR3 length equals 13 residues. V was pared by 3 bases and J by 0 bases, with 3 bases between. Here the CDR3 reads CASSFHSNQPQHF. The CDR3 nucleotides are TGTGCCAGCAGCTTTCATAGCAATCAGCCCCAGCATTTT.

The V and J genes are TRBV7-7 and TRBJ2-1; 13 bases line up with TRBD2. Germline values: CDR1 SSHAT, CDR2 FNYEAQ (reference sequence). Trimming removed 5 bases from V and 5 bases from J; junction bases left unmatched: 6. The CDR3 is made up of 16 amino acids. CDR3 DNA sequence: TGTGCCAGCAGCCCAGGACTAGCGGGAGCCCACAATGAGCAGTTCTTC. It yields the protein CASSPGLAGAHNEQFF.

J is TRBJ2-1 and V is TRBV7-2; 7 nucleotides line up with TRBD2. V shed 5 bases and J 8 bases; nucleotides not matched to a gene: 9. CDR1 is SGHTA, CDR2 FQGNSA, per germline. This CDR3 spans 14 amino acids. CDR3 sequence reads: CASSNGLVWDEQFF. The DNA for the CDR3 is TGTGCCAGCAGCAATGGACTAGTCTGGGATGAGCAGTTCTTC.

The chain combines TRBV15 with TRBJ1-1; TRBD1 aligns across 10 bases. The CDR3 spans 16 residues. CDR1 and CDR2 (germline): LNHNV, YYDKDF (reference sequence). V dropped 0 bases and J dropped 5; count of bases not matched to a gene: 6. The CDR3 DNA sequence: TGTGCCACCAGCAGAGAGACAGGGGGCTTGGGGACTGAAGCTTTCTTT. Amino acids: CATSRETGGLGTEAFF.

This clone was recorded once. The J gene is TRBJ2-7, the V gene TRBV9, with 10 bases that match TRBD2. Germline assignment: CDR1 SGDLS and CDR2 YYNGEE. This CDR3 has 15 residues. J gave up 4 bases and V 0 bases, and 4 bases lay outside the gene matches. CDR3 bases: TGTGCCAGCAGCGTAGGTGATAGCGGGAGGTACGAGCAGTACTTC. This translates into CASSVGDSGRYEQYF.

This sequence joins TRBV12-3 or TRBV12-4 and TRBJ2-1; 9 bases align to TRBD2. Trimming cost V 6 bases and J 10 bases; bases outside gene matches: 1. The CDR3 runs 11 residues. CDR3 sequence: CASRSGREQFF. CDR3 coding DNA: TGTGCCAGCAGAAGCGGGAGGGAGCAGTTCTTC.

The chain combines TRBV11-1 with TRBJ2-2, with 7 nucleotides matching TRBD1. The CDR3 contains 16 residues. Trimming removed 4 bases from V and 5 bases from J; junction bases left unmatched: 10. Germline assignment: CDR1 SGHAT and CDR2 FQDESV (reference sequence). The CDR3 DNA sequence: TGTGCCAGCAGCTCATGGGCAGGGGGATATACCGGGGAGCTGTTTTTT. Its translation is CASSSWAGGYTGELFF.

The chain carries TRBV6-6 and TRBJ2-1; 8 bases line up with TRBD2. V shed 8 bases and J 3 bases; nucleotides not matched to a gene: 9. CDR3 size: 15 residues. CDR1 is MNHNY, CDR2 SVGAGI, per germline (reference sequence). The CDR3 DNA reads TGTGCCAGCTTCCCAAGCGGGAGCGGCTACAATGAGCAGTTCTTC. Translation: CASFPSGSGYNEQFF.

The chain uses TRBV6-5 and TRBJ2-6; 7 bases map to TRBD1. V trimming: 8 bases; J trimming: 2 bases; junction bases outside the gene matches: 6. Germline V gives CDR1 MNHEY, CDR2 SVGAGI. The CDR3 is made up of 15 amino acids. CDR3 bases: TGTGCCAGCCCCGCTGGACAGGCTGGGGCCAACGTCCTGACTTTC. This encodes CASPAGQAGANVLTF.

The rearrangement joins TRBV5-1 to TRBJ2-2; TRBD2 matches at 8 bases. Germline V gene sequence: CDR1 SGHRS, CDR2 YFSETQ. V dropped 4 bases and J dropped 5; count of bases not matched to a gene: 7. There are 15 residues in the CDR3. The CDR3 protein is CASSQSGSFTGELFF. The CDR3 DNA sequence: TGCGCCAGCAGCCAGAGCGGGAGCTTTACCGGGGAGCTGTTTTTT.

The chain is built from TRBV5-1 and TRBJ1-2, with TRBD1 identical over 8 bases. V was pared by 3 bases and J by 7 bases, with 8 bases of the junction left unmatched. In germline, CDR1 is SGHRS, CDR2 YFSETQ. This CDR3 spans 14 amino acids. The CDR3 protein is CASSYDRGGVGYTF. The CDR3 DNA reads TGCGCCAGCAGCTATGACAGGGGCGGGGTTGGCTACACCTTC.

V gene TRBV5-4 combines with J gene TRBJ2-6; 10 bases are shared with TRBD1. Germline V lookup: CDR1 SGHNT, CDR2 YYREEE (reference sequence). This CDR3 comprises 17 residues. V dropped 3 bases and J dropped 4; count of bases not matched to a gene: 7. In DNA form, the CDR3 reads TGTGCCAGCAGCTGGGACAGGGGTACTCCCGGGGCCAACGTCCTGACTTTC. It encodes CASSWDRGTPGANVLTF.

The chain joins TRBV21-1 to TRBJ2-5; the tabulated D call, TRBD1, remains unverified against the DNA. TRBV21-1 is deemed a pseudogene. There are 19 residues in the CDR3. The CDR3 loop is CASSKDGPRTGQYQETQYF. CDR3 DNA sequence: TGTGCCAGCAGCAAAGATGGACCTAGAACGGGACAGTACCAAGAGACCCAGTACTTC.

The V call is TRBV5-4, the J call TRBJ2-3; TRBD2 aligns across 7 bases. Trimming took 1 base from V and 4 from J; bases not matched to a gene: 6. The CDR3 is made up of 15 amino acids. Germline V gene data show CDR1 as SGHNT and CDR2 as YYREEE (reference sequence). In nucleotides, the CDR3 is TGTGCCAGCAGCTTGCCGGGGAGGGCCGCAGATACGCAGTATTTT. Translating gives CASSLPGRAADTQYF.

This clone was detected once. V gene TRBV24-1 combines with J gene TRBJ2-2; tentatively, D is TRBD2 (7 bases). V was shortened by 5 bases and J by 5 bases, with 23 bases between the two germline ends. Germline CDR1 KGHDR, CDR2 SFDVKD. The CDR3 is 18 amino acids. The DNA for the CDR3 is TGTGCCACCAGTGGCCCAAGCGGGAACACTCAGGGGACCGGGGAGCTGTTTTTT. It yields the protein CATSGPSGNTQGTGELFF.

On this clone itself: The same CDR3 arises from other DNA sequences in this sample as well. The CDR3 reads CASSSGLAGETDTQYF. Written as DNA, the CDR3 is TGCGCCAGCAGCTCCGGACTAGCGGGAGAGACAGATACGCAGTATTTT. The rearrangement joins TRBV5-1 to TRBJ2-3, with 13 bases aligning to TRBD2. This CDR3 has 16 amino acids. V was pared by 3 bases and J by 3 bases, with 4 bases of the junction left unmatched. Germline V gives CDR1 SGHRS, CDR2 YFSETQ.

This rearrangement joins TRBV7-9 to TRBJ2-7, with D possibly being TRBD1 (5 bases). The CDR3 is 16 amino acids. Germline V gene lookup returns CDR1 SEHNR and CDR2 FQNEAQ (reference sequence). Trimming shortened V by 1 base and J by 0 bases, and 13 bases separated the two germline ends. The CDR3 region has the DNA TGTGCCAGCAGCTTAGTGCAAGGGGCCATCTCCTACGAGCAGTACTTC. This sequence encodes CASSLVQGAISYEQYF.

The chain is built from TRBV11-3 and TRBJ2-3, with D possibly being TRBD2 (5 bases). There are 15 residues in the CDR3. Germline lookup yields CDR1 SGHNT and CDR2 YENEEA. V lost 1 base to trimming and J lost 2 bases, with 10 bases between them. The CDR3 loop reads CASSLGQDFTDTQYF. The CDR3 nucleotides read TGTGCCAGCAGCTTAGGTCAGGACTTCACAGATACGCAGTATTTT. The variable domain in full, with the rest retrieved from reference TRBV11-3 and TRBJ2-3, is EAGVVQSPRYKIIEKKQPVAFWCNPISGHNTLYWYLQNLGQGPELLIRYENEEAVDDSQLPKDRFSAERLKGVDSTLKIQPAELGDSAVYLCASSLGQDFTDTQYFGPGTRLTVL.

V and J are TRBV9 and TRBJ1-4; 12 nucleotides align to TRBD1. This CDR3 region has 11 residues. Unmatched junction bases numbered 6, after V lost 10 bases and J lost 14 bases. Germline loops: CDR1 SGDLS, CDR2 YYNGEE. In nucleotides, the CDR3 is TGTGCCTCGGGACAGGGGGCTAAGCTGTTTTTT. It yields the protein CASGQGAKLFF.

V usage is TRBV29-1 and J usage is TRBJ2-7; 12 bases align to TRBD2. The CDR3 has 14 amino acids. Looked up from germline, CDR1 is SQVTM and CDR2 is ANQGSEA. V trimming: 3 bases; J trimming: 9 bases; junction bases outside the gene matches: 9. CDR3 amino acids: CSVDGASGREGQYF. The CDR3 DNA follows: TGCAGCGTTGACGGGGCTAGCGGGAGGGAGGGGCAGTACTTC.

The rearrangement links TRBV2 to TRBJ1-1, with 9 bases aligning to TRBD1. The V gene end was trimmed by 7 bases and the J gene end by 7 bases; junction bases not matched to a gene: 10. The CDR3 has 14 amino acids. Germline CDR1 reads SNHLY; CDR2 reads FYNNEI. The CDR3 DNA is TGTGCCAGCATCTTCGGAAGGGGACAGGGTGAAGCTTTCTTT. Protein product: CASIFGRGQGEAFF.

This chain uses TRBV21-1 with TRBJ2-3; the D call TRBD1 from the table was never checked on the DNA. TRBV21-1 is assigned pseudogene status. CDR3 length: 17 residues. Here the CDR3 reads CASKPHGWDRVYNTQYF. CDR3 in DNA: TGTGCCAGCAAACCCCACGGGTGGGACAGGGTATACAATACGCAGTATTTT.

CDR3 in amino acids: CASSSPPLATYF. DNA for the CDR3: TGTGCCAGCAGTTCACCTCCCCTAGCGACCTACTTC. V and J are TRBV27 and TRBJ2-7; tentatively, D is TRBD2 (6 bases). V shed 4 bases and J shed 13 bases, with 17 bases lying between them. Germline V gene sequence: CDR1 MNHEY, CDR2 SMNVEV (reference sequence). CDR3 length: 12 amino acids.

This chain links TRBV6-5 with TRBJ2-7; 11 bases are shared with TRBD2. Germline CDR1 is MNHEY and CDR2 is SVGAGI. The CDR3 length is 15 residues. J lost 3 bases, V lost 6 bases, and 7 bases had no gene match. In DNA, the CDR3 is TGTGCCAGCAGCCAGGTTAGCGGGAGGGACTACGAGCAGTACTTC. Translated: CASSQVSGRDYEQYF.

The rearrangement uses TRBV7-2 and TRBJ2-5; D remains ambiguous. V lost 1 base and J lost 4, with 16 bases in between. The CDR3 has 16 residues. Germline V gene lookup returns CDR1 SGHTA and CDR2 FQGNSA. The CDR3: CASSLVDGSAGETQYF. The CDR3 nucleotides are TGTGCCAGCAGCTTAGTAGATGGCAGCGCCGGAGAGACCCAGTACTTC.

The chain links TRBV5-1 to TRBJ1-2; TRBD1 might be the D (6 bases). The germline V gene has CDR1 SGHRS and CDR2 YFSETQ. The ends were cut back, 4 bases at V and 1 base at J, with 8 bases in the middle. The CDR3 is 13 amino acids. In nucleotides, the CDR3 is TGCGCCAGCAGCCCGGACAGTAACTATGGCTACACCTTC. Amino acids: CASSPDSNYGYTF.

The genes are TRBV5-6 and TRBJ2-7; D is unresolved. Germline lookup yields CDR1 SGHDT and CDR2 YYEEEE. Trimming cost V 0 bases and J 3 bases, with 16 bases left between them. CDR3 length: 16 amino acids. This CDR3 reads CASSLAGMAFIYEQYF. The CDR3 region has the DNA TGTGCCAGCAGCTTGGCTGGCATGGCTTTTATCTACGAGCAGTACTTC.